This passage covers 13 T cell receptor beta chains from one sample sequenced in a study of OX40 agonist ivuxolimab in advanced cancers. Profiled with immunoSEQ multiplex PCR; TCRdb holds only in-frame clones, not every one. This table holds tens of thousands of clones, 79% found once. The starting material was CD4+ or CD8+ T cells sorted from blood, obtained in a trial of the OX40 agonist ivuxolimab. Receptors were obtained from an adult with an advanced solid tumor such as melanoma, head and neck, liver or kidney cancer.

The chain has TRBV6-8 and TRBJ2-2; the match to TRBD2 covers 10 bases. V gave up 7 bases and J gave up 5 bases; unmatched junction bases: 7. The germline V gene has CDR1 MNHGY and CDR2 SAAAGT. The CDR3 has 15 residues. CDR3 amino acids: CASNMASGSTGELFF. The CDR3 region has the DNA TGTGCCAGCAATATGGCTAGCGGGAGTACCGGGGAGCTGTTTTTT.

The chain uses TRBV7-8 and TRBJ2-7; D is unresolved. The CDR3 has 15 amino acids. Germline loops: CDR1 SGHVS, CDR2 FQNEAQ. The germline V and J ends were trimmed by 2 bases and 4 bases, with 15 bases remaining between them. CDR3 region: CASSLSNLGRYEQYF. In nucleotides, the CDR3 is TGTGCCAGCAGCTTATCCAATCTTGGACGGTACGAGCAGTACTTC.

J is TRBJ1-3 and V is TRBV7-2; TRBD1 aligns across 7 bases. V was clipped by 5 bases and J by 0 bases; unmatched bases: 10. The CDR3 spans 17 residues. In germline, CDR1 is SGHTA, CDR2 FQGNSA. In DNA form, the CDR3 reads TGTGCCAGCAGCCCAGGGACAGCCAAGAGCTCTGGAAACACCATATATTTT. Translated: CASSPGTAKSSGNTIYF.

The chain combines TRBV11-1 with TRBJ2-3, with 9 bases lining up with TRBD1. V was clipped by 4 bases and J by 5 bases; unmatched bases: 10. The germline V gene encodes CDR1 SGHAT and CDR2 FQDESV (reference sequence). CDR3 length: 16 residues. CDR3: CASSSAGTGLIDTQYF. In DNA, the CDR3 is TGTGCCAGCAGCTCGGCGGGGACAGGGTTAATAGATACGCAGTATTTT.

The V and J genes are TRBV7-2 and TRBJ2-7; D may be TRBD1 or TRBD2 (5 bases each). CDR1 and CDR2 (germline): SGHTA, FQGNSA. The CDR3 covers 16 residues. Trimming shortened V by 1 base and J by 0 bases, and 13 bases separated the two germline ends. Here the CDR3 reads CASSLGVGASSYEQYF. As DNA, the CDR3 is TGTGCCAGCAGCTTAGGCGTCGGGGCAAGCTCCTACGAGCAGTACTTC.

This clone occurred once. This rearrangement joins TRBV30 to TRBJ1-5, with D unclear. The CDR3 contains 15 residues. Trimming removed 0 bases at V and 0 bases at J, with 9 bases between. Germline-derived CDR1 and CDR2 are GTSNPN and SVGIG (reference sequence). The CDR3 spells CAWSVPGNSNQPQHF. The CDR3 coding sequence is TGTGCCTGGAGTGTACCTGGCAATAGCAATCAGCCCCAGCATTTT.

V usage is TRBV28 and J usage is TRBJ1-3; 7 nucleotides align to TRBD1. The CDR3 has 16 amino acids. The J segment lost 3 bases and the V segment lost 5 bases, leaving 10 bases of the junction unmatched. Germline values: CDR1 MDHEN, CDR2 SYDVKM. Written as DNA, the CDR3 is TGTGCCAGCAGTGCCGGGCAGGGGGGTGGTGGAAACACCATATATTTT. Encoded protein: CASSAGQGGGGNTIYF. Looking up the rest from reference TRBV28 and TRBJ1-3 gives the full variable domain: DVKVTQSSRYLVKRTGEKVFLECVQDMDHENMFWYRQDPGLGLRLIYFSYDVKMKEKGDIPEGYSVSREKKERFSLILESASTNQTSMYLCASSAGQGGGGNTIYFGEGSWLTVV.

This clone was found once. V and J are TRBV2 and TRBJ1-2; D gene ambiguous. This CDR3 contains 13 residues. Trimming shortened V by 7 bases and J by 4 bases, and 13 bases separated the two germline ends. The germline V gene encodes CDR1 SNHLY and CDR2 FYNNEI. The CDR3 reads CASKVDPSYGYTF. DNA for the CDR3: TGTGCCAGCAAAGTGGACCCTAGCTATGGCTACACCTTC.

J is TRBJ1-5 and V is TRBV19; the match to TRBD1 covers 8 bases. Trimming at V came to 2 bases and at J to 1 base, leaving 10 bases not matched to a gene. This CDR3 contains 18 residues. Germline V gene sequence: CDR1 LNHDA, CDR2 SQIVND (reference sequence). CDR3 amino acids: CASSIRTGRTGSNQPQHF. The CDR3 region has the DNA TGTGCCAGTAGTATAAGGACAGGGAGGACCGGAAGCAATCAGCCCCAGCATTTT.

With respect to this clone: Sequence at one end of the junction differs from germline and may be a read error. The rearrangement joins TRBV10-1 to TRBJ2-5; 12 bases line up with TRBD2. The CDR3 contains 15 residues. CDR1 and CDR2 (germline): WNHNN, SYGVQD (reference sequence). This CDR3 is CASSNGLAGQEAQYF. DNA of the CDR3: TGCGCCAGCAGCAACGGACTAGCGGGGCAAGAGGCCCAGTACTTC.

The rearrangement links TRBV20-1 to TRBJ2-1; possible D gene TRBD1, 6 bases. The CDR3 length is 11 residues. From germline, CDR1 is DFQATT and CDR2 SNEGSKA (reference sequence). V lost 5 bases and J lost 7, with 9 bases in between. The CDR3 DNA reads TGCAGTGCTGGGGGCCCAAATGAGCAGTTCTTC. Its translation: CSAGGPNEQFF.

The chain joins TRBV6-1 to TRBJ2-7; D unclear. Germline CDR1 reads MNHNS; CDR2 reads SASEGT. This CDR3 is 11 amino acids long. V lost 6 bases, J lost 6 bases, and 9 bases lay in between. The CDR3 nucleotides are TGTGCCAGCAGGGTAGCTCTCGAGCAGTACTTC. It codes for CASRVALEQYF.

The chain employs TRBV2 and TRBJ2-1, with no clear D. Germline loops: CDR1 SNHLY, CDR2 FYNNEI. The V end lost 3 bases, the J end lost 7 bases, and 13 bases lay between the germline ends. This CDR3 spans 14 amino acids. In DNA form, the CDR3 reads TGTGCCAGCAGTGATCAAAGATTTTTAAATGAGCAGTTCTTC. Translating it yields CASSDQRFLNEQFF.